Shown below are 17 T cell receptor beta chains from a single sample sequenced in a study of identical twins. TCRdb itself ran the 5' RACE reads through MiXCR, one entry per CDR3 protein. The profile shows around 530,000 distinct CDR3 sequences, approximately 16% of them singletons. This sample was also put to use in a study of yellow fever vaccine responses in identical twins.

The source material was CD4+ T cells sorted from blood. The receptors were sampled from a woman between 18 and 29 years old in good health.

The V and J genes are TRBV6-6 and TRBJ1-2; D is ambiguous. CDR3 length equals 12 residues. V was pared by 2 bases and J by 3 bases, with 4 bases between. Germline V gene lookup returns CDR1 MNHNY and CDR2 SVGAGI (reference sequence). This CDR3 reads CASSYPDYGYTF. Here the CDR3 DNA reads TGTGCCAGCAGTTACCCAGACTATGGCTACACCTTC.

This clonotype was seen a handful of times. V is TRBV25-1 and J is TRBJ2-3; no firm D call. The germline V gene has CDR1 MGHDK and CDR2 SYGVNS. The CDR3 extends over 17 amino acids. Trimming left V 0 bases short and J 6 bases short, with 19 bases between. CDR3: CASSEYRLRTLGDTQYF. DNA of the CDR3: TGTGCCAGCAGTGAATATCGACTTAGGACCCTTGGGGATACGCAGTATTTT.

V usage is TRBV15 and J usage is TRBJ2-4; D is ambiguous. V dropped 1 base and J dropped 6 bases, with 13 bases sitting between them. The CDR3 is made up of 15 amino acids. Per the germline V gene, CDR1 is LNHNV and CDR2 is YYDKDF (reference sequence). CDR3 residues: CATSRGETLGNIQYF. CDR3 DNA sequence: TGTGCCACCAGCAGAGGAGAGACATTGGGAAACATTCAGTACTTC.

The chain combines TRBV12-3 or TRBV12-4 with TRBJ1-2; TRBD1 matches 9 bases. The J segment lost 6 bases and the V segment lost 5 bases, leaving 4 bases of the junction unmatched. The CDR3 consists of 13 residues. The CDR3 is CASSPTGGHGYTF. CDR3 in DNA: TGTGCCAGCAGTCCAACAGGGGGCCATGGCTACACCTTC.

The V gene is TRBV7-2, the J gene TRBJ2-2; a possible D gene is TRBD1 (6 bases). The CDR3 consists of 14 residues. CDR1 and CDR2 from the germline V gene are SGHTA and FQGNSA. V lost 1 base and J 6 bases, leaving 9 bases between the germline ends. The CDR3 here is CASSLVKGAGELFF. CDR3 nucleotides: TGTGCCAGCAGCTTAGTGAAGGGGGCCGGGGAGCTGTTTTTT.

The sample holds a few counts of this clonotype. The chain is built from TRBV6-2 or TRBV6-3 and TRBJ2-1; a weak D match, TRBD2 (6 bases). Germline V gives CDR1 MNHEY, CDR2 SVGEGT. Trimming stripped 7 bases from V and 2 bases from J, with 12 bases between. This CDR3 has 14 residues. The CDR3 DNA reads TGTGCCAGCAACGGGGGTAGGACCTACAATGAGCAGTTCTTC. Translating it yields CASNGGRTYNEQFF.

This chain connects TRBV5-1 to TRBJ2-2, with TRBD2 identical over 13 bases. Looked up from germline, CDR1 is SGHRS and CDR2 is YFSETQ. Trimming removed 2 bases from V and 0 bases from J; junction bases left unmatched: 4. This CDR3 spans 18 amino acids. CDR3 in amino acids: CASSLAGLAGSNTGELFF. CDR3 sequence (DNA): TGCGCCAGCAGCTTAGCGGGACTAGCGGGATCGAACACCGGGGAGCTGTTTTTT.

This clonotype turned up a few times. The chain uses TRBV12-3 or TRBV12-4 and TRBJ2-2; D not resolved. V dropped 4 bases and J dropped 7 bases, with 10 bases sitting between them. This CDR3 has 13 residues. The CDR3 sequence: CASSYGRNGELFF. The DNA of the CDR3 is TGTGCCAGCAGTTATGGACGGAACGGGGAGCTGTTTTTT.

This chain uses TRBV4-1 with TRBJ2-2; unclear D gene. Trimming cost V 4 bases and J 1 base, with 7 bases left between them. Germline V gives CDR1 MGHRA, CDR2 YSYEKL. This CDR3 spans 14 amino acids. The CDR3 loop reads CASSRQENTGELFF. CDR3 nucleotides: TGCGCCAGCAGCCGCCAGGAGAACACCGGGGAGCTGTTTTTT.

The chain recombines TRBV16 with TRBJ2-7; D possibly uses TRBD1 or TRBD2 (5 bases each). This CDR3 has 14 amino acids. The V gene's germline CDR1 is KGHSY and CDR2 FQNENV. V lost 4 bases and J 5 bases, leaving 15 bases between the germline ends. The CDR3 here is CASSRDQVGDEQYF. The CDR3 bases are TGTGCCAGCAGCCGGGACCAGGTGGGCGACGAGCAGTACTTC.

The chain recombines TRBV24-1 with TRBJ2-3; D unresolved. Trimming cost V 0 bases and J 6 bases, with 6 bases left between them. CDR1 is KGHDR, CDR2 SFDVKD, per germline. This CDR3 spans 13 amino acids. The chain's CDR3 is CATSDLRRDTQYF. The CDR3 region has the DNA TGTGCCACCAGTGATTTGCGGCGGGATACGCAGTATTTT.

This clonotype appeared a few times. The rearrangement uses TRBV20-1 and TRBJ2-7, with 10 positions matching TRBD2. This CDR3 contains 15 residues. V lost 5 bases to trimming and J lost 6 bases; unmatched junction nucleotides: 13. From germline, CDR1 is DFQATT and CDR2 SNEGSKA (reference sequence). The DNA for the CDR3 is TGCAGTGCTCGGGCTAGCGGGAGTGGTATGGGCGAGCAGTACTTC. Residues: CSARASGSGMGEQYF.

This chain joins TRBV27 and TRBJ2-2; TRBD2 is a possible D gene (5 bases). The V end lost 0 bases, the J end lost 2 bases, and 10 bases lay between the germline ends. Germline lookup yields CDR1 MNHEY and CDR2 SMNVEV (reference sequence). The CDR3 consists of 16 residues. The CDR3 loop reads CASSLSASLNTGELFF. The CDR3 nucleotides read TGTGCCAGCAGTTTATCGGCTAGCCTTAACACCGGGGAGCTGTTTTTT.

This clonotype was found a few times. V usage is TRBV10-3 and J usage is TRBJ2-7; TRBD1 aligns across 9 bases. This CDR3 is 14 amino acids long. Trimming took 5 bases from V and 1 from J; bases not matched to a gene: 3. Germline CDR1 and CDR2: ENHRY and SYGVKD. CDR3 bases: TGTGCCATCAGTCAGGGGACAGGGTCCTACGAGCAGTACTTC. It encodes CAISQGTGSYEQYF.

In this sample, this clonotype turned up a few times. The CDR3 nucleotides are TGCGCCAGCAGCCTTGGACTCTCGGAGACCCAGTACTTC. It yields the protein CASSLGLSETQYF. This chain connects TRBV4-1 to TRBJ2-5; a weak D match, TRBD2 (5 bases). Germline CDR1 and CDR2: MGHRA and YSYEKL. The CDR3 contains 13 residues. Deletions cut 4 bases from V and 5 bases from J, with 11 bases between.

This clonotype has more than one count but fewer than ten. The chain links TRBV3-1 to TRBJ2-7; 7 positions match TRBD1. J gave up 1 base and V 7 bases, and 13 bases lay outside the gene matches. The CDR3 runs 16 residues. Germline V gene sequence: CDR1 LGHDT, CDR2 YNNKEL (reference sequence). CDR3 in amino acids: CASTPGLGTVSYEQYF. In DNA, the CDR3 is TGTGCCAGCACCCCCGGCCTTGGGACAGTGTCCTACGAGCAGTACTTC.

V and J are TRBV18 and TRBJ2-7, with a tentative D call TRBD2 (7 bases). Germline assignment: CDR1 KGHSH and CDR2 LQKENI. The CDR3 contains 12 residues. Trimming took off 5 bases at V and 7 bases at J, with 12 bases between the two ends. The CDR3 DNA is TGTGCCAGCTCAGCGGGGGCGCAAGAGCAGTACTTC. Translating it yields CASSAGAQEQYF.